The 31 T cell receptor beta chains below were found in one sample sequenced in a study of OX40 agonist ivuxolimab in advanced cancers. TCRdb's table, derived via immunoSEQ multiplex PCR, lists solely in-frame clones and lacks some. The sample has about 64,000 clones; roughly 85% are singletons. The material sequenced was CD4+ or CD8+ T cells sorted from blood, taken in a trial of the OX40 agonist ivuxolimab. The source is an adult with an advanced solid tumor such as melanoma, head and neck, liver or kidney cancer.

The CDR3 protein is CASSYQRSSYEQYF. The CDR3 DNA follows: TGTGCCAGCAGCTATCAACGGAGCTCCTACGAGCAGTACTTC. J is TRBJ2-7 and V is TRBV7-8, with D unclear. Germline assignment: CDR1 SGHVS and CDR2 FQNEAQ. The V gene lost 4 bases and the J gene lost 0 bases, with 10 bases spanning the gap. The CDR3 is 14 residues long.

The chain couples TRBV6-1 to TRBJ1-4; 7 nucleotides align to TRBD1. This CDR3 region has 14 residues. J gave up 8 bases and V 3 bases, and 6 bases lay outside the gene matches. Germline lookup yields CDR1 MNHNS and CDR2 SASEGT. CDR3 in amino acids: CASSEDRIREKLFF. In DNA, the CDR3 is TGTGCCAGCAGTGAGGACAGGATTCGGGAAAAACTGTTTTTT.

The CDR3 loop is CASSLITGSNYNEQFF. CDR3 in DNA: TGTGCCAGCAGCTTAATTACCGGGAGTAACTACAATGAGCAGTTCTTC. The gene calls are TRBV7-2 and TRBJ2-1, with a possible D match to TRBD2 (6 bases). There are 16 residues in the CDR3. Trimming removed 2 bases at V and 3 bases at J, with 14 bases between. Germline CDR1 SGHTA, CDR2 FQGNSA. The full variable domain, its missing parts supplied by reference TRBV7-2 and TRBJ2-1, is GAGVSQSPSNKVTEKGKDVELRCDPISGHTALYWYRQSLGQGLEFLIYFQGNSAPDKSGLPSDRFSAERTGGSVSTLTIQRTQQEDSAVYLCASSLITGSNYNEQFFGPGTRLTVL.

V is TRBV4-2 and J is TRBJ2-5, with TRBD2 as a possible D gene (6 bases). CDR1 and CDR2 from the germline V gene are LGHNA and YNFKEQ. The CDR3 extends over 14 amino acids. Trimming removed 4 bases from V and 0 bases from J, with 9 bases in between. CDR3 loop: CASSLRDYQETQYF. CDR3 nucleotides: TGTGCCAGCAGCCTCCGGGACTACCAAGAGACCCAGTACTTC.

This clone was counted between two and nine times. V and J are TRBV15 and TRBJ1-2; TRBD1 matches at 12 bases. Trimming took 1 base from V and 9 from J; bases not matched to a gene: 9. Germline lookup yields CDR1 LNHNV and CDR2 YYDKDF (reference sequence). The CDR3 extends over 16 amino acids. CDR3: CATSRARVGTGGRYTF. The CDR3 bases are TGTGCCACCAGCAGAGCCAGGGTCGGGACAGGGGGCCGCTACACCTTC.

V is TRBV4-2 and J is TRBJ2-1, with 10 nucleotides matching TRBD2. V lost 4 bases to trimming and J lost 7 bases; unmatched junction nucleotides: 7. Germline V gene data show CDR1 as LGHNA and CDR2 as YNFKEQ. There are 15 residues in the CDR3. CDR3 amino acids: CASSPVSGRGNEQFF. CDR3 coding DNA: TGTGCCAGCAGCCCCGTCAGCGGGAGGGGTAATGAGCAGTTCTTC.

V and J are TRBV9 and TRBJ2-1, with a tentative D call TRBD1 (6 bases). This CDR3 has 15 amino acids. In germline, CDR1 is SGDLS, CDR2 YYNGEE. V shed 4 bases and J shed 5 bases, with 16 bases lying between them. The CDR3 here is CASSPRTGNDNEQFF. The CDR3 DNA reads TGTGCCAGCAGCCCCCGAACAGGGAATGACAATGAGCAGTTCTTC.

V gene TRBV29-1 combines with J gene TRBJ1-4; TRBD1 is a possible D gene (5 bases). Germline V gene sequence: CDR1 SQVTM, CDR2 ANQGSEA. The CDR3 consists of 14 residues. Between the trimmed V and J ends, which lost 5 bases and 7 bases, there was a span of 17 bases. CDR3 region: CSVYYQGRSEKLFF. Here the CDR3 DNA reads TGCAGCGTTTACTATCAGGGTAGGAGTGAAAAACTGTTTTTT. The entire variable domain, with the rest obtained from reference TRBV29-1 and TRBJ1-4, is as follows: SAVISQKPSRDICQRGTSLTIQCQVDSQVTMMFWYRQQPGQSLTLIATANQGSEATYESGFVIDKFPISRPNLTFSTLTVSNMSPEDSSIYLCSVYYQGRSEKLFFGSGTQLSVL.

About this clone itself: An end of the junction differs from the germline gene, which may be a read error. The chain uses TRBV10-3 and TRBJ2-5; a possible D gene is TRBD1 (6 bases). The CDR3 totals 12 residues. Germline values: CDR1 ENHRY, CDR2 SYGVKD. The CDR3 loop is CAISDPGTRCHF. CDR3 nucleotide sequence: TGTGCCATCAGTGATCCCGGGACAAGATGCCACTTC.

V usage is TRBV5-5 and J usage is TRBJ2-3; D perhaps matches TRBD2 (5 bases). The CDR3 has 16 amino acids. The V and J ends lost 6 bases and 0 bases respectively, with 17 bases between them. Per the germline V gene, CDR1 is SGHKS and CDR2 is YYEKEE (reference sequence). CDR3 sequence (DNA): TGTGCCAGCACCATCCCCCTAGCAGCTAGCACAGATACGCAGTATTTT. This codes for CASTIPLAASTDTQYF.

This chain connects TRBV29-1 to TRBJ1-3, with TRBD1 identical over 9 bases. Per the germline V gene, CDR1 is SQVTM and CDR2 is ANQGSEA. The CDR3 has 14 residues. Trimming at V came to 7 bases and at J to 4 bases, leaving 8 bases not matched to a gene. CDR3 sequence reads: CSAWTGENGNTIYF. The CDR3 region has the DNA TGCAGCGCTTGGACAGGGGAGAACGGAAACACCATATATTTT.

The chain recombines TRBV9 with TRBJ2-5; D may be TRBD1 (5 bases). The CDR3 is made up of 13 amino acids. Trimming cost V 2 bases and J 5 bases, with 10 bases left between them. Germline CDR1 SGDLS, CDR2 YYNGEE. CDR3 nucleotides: TGTGCCAGCAGCGTTCAGGGTGGGGAGACCCAGTACTTC. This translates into CASSVQGGETQYF.

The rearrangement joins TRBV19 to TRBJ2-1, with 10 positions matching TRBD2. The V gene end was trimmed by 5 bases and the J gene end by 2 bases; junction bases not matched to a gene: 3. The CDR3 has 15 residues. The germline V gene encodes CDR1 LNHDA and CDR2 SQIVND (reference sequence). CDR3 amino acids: CASSPLAGAYNEQFF. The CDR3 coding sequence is TGTGCCAGTAGTCCCCTAGCGGGGGCCTACAATGAGCAGTTCTTC.

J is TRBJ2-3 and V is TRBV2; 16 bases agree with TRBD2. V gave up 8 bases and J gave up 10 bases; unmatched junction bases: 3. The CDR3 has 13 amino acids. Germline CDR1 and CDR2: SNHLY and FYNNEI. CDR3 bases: TGTGCCAGCGAGGGACTAGCGGGAGGGGCGCAGTATTTT. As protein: CASEGLAGGAQYF. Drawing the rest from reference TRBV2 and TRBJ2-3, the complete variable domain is EPEVTQTPSHQVTQMGQEVILRCVPISNHLYFYWYRQILGQKVEFLVSFYNNEISEKSEIFDDQFSVERPDGSNFTLKIRSTKLEDSAMYFCASEGLAGGAQYFGPGTRLTVL.

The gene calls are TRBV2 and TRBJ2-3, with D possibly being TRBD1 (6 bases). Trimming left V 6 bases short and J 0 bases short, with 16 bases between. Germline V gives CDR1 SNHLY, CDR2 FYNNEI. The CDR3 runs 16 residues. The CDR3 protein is CASSLRDITSTDTQYF. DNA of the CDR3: TGTGCCAGCAGCCTCCGGGACATCACTAGCACAGATACGCAGTATTTT.

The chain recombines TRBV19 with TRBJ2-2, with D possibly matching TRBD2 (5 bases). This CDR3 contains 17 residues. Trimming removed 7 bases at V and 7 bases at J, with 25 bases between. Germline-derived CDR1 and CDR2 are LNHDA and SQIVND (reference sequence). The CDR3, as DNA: TGTGCCAGTACTGTTTTGGCGTTGGGGAGTGGATACGGGGAGCTGTTTTTT. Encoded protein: CASTVLALGSGYGELFF.

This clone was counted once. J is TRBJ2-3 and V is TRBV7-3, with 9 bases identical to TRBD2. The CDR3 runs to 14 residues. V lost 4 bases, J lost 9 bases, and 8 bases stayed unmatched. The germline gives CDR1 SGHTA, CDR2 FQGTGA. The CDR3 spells CASSWNSGSGTQYF. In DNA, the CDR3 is TGTGCCAGCAGCTGGAATAGCGGGAGCGGCACGCAGTATTTT.

The CDR3 nucleotides are TGTGCCAGCAGCATACAGGAGAATCAGCCCCAGCATTTT. Translating it yields CASSIQENQPQHF. The genes are TRBV7-9 and TRBJ1-5, with D possibly matching TRBD1 (5 bases). Between the trimmed V and J ends, which lost 5 bases and 4 bases, there was a span of 9 bases. The CDR3 spans 13 residues. CDR1 SEHNR and CDR2 FQNEAQ come from the germline V gene (reference sequence).

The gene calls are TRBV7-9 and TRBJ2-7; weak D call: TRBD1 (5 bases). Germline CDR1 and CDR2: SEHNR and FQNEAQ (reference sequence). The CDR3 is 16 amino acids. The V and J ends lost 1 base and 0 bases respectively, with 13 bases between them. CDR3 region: CASSLEAWGSSYEQYF. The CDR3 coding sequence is TGTGCCAGCAGCTTAGAGGCCTGGGGCAGCTCCTACGAGCAGTACTTC.

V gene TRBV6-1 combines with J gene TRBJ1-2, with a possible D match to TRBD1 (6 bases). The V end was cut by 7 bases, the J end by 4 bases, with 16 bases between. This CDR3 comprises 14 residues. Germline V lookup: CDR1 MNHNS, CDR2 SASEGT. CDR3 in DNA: TGTGCCAGCACACGTAACCGGGACACCTATGGCTACACCTTC. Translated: CASTRNRDTYGYTF.

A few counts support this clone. This CDR3 reads CASSSGQPNTEAFF. In DNA, the CDR3 is TGCGCCAGCAGCTCGGGACAGCCGAACACTGAAGCTTTCTTT. V gene TRBV5-1 combines with J gene TRBJ1-1; 7 nucleotides align to TRBD1. The V segment lost 3 bases and the J segment 1 base; nucleotides outside the gene matches: 3. The length of the CDR3 is 14 residues. From germline, CDR1 is SGHRS and CDR2 YFSETQ. Combining the CDR3 with reference TRBV5-1 and TRBJ1-1 gives the whole variable domain KAGVTQTPRYLIKTRGQQVTLSCSPISGHRSVSWYQQTPGQGLQFLFEYFSETQRNKGNFPGRFSGRQFSNSRSEMNVSTLELGDSALYLCASSSGQPNTEAFFGQGTRLTVV.

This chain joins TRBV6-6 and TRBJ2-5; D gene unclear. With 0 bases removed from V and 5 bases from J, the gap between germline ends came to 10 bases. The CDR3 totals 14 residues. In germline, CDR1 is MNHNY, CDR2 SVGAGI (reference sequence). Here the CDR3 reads CASSYSTIGETQYF. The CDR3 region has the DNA TGTGCCAGCAGTTACTCCACCATAGGGGAGACCCAGTACTTC.

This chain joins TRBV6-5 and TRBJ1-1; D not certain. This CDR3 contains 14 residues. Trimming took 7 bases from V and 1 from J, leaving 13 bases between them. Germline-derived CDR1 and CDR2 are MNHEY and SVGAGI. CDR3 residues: CASISRRPNTEAFF. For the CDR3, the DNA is TGTGCCAGCATATCCCGGCGGCCGAACACTGAAGCTTTCTTT.

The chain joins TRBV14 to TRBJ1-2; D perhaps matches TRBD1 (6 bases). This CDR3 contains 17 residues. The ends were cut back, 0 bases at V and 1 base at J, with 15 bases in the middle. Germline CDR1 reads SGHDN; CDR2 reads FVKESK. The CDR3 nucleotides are TGTGCCAGCAGCCAAGATAAATTCGGGGGCGGTAACTATGGCTACACCTTC. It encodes CASSQDKFGGGNYGYTF.

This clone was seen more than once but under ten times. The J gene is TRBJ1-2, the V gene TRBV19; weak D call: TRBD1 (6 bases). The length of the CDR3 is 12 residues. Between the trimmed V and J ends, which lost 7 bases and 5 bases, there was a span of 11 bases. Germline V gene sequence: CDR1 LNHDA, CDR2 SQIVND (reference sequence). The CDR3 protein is CASKERGYGYTF. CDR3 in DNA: TGTGCCAGTAAAGAAAGGGGGTATGGCTACACCTTC.

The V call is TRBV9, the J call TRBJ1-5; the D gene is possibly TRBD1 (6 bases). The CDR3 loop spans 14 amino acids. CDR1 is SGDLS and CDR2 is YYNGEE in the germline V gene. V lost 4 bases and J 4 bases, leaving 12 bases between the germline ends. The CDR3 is CASSSSQGNQPQHF. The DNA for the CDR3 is TGTGCCAGCAGCTCAAGCCAGGGGAATCAGCCCCAGCATTTT.

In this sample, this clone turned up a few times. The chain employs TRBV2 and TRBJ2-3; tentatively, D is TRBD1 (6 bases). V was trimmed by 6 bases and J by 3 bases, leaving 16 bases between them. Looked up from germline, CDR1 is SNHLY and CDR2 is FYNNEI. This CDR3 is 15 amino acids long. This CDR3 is CASRGALKLTDTQYF. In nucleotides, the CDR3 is TGTGCCAGCAGGGGGGCCTTAAAATTGACAGATACGCAGTATTTT.

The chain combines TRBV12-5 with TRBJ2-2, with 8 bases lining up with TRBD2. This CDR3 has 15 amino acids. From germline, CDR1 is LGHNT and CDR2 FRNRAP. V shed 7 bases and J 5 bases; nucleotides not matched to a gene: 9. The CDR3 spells CASALGLAPTGELFF. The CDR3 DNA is TGTGCTAGTGCCCTTGGACTAGCTCCGACCGGGGAGCTGTTTTTT.

CDR3 sequence reads: CASSLHRGWTGSNQPQHF. In nucleotides, the CDR3 is TGTGCCAGCAGCTTACATCGGGGGTGGACAGGGAGCAATCAGCCCCAGCATTTT. This chain links TRBV21-1 with TRBJ1-5; the tabulated D call, TRBD1, remains unverified against the DNA. TRBV21-1 is labeled a pseudogene. CDR3 length: 18 residues.

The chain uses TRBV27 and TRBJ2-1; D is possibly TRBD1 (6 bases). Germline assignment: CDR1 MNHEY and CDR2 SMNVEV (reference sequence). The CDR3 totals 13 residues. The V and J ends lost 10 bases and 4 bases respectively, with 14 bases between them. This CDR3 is CATSFDRYNEQFF. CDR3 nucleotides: TGTGCCACCTCCTTCGACAGGTACAATGAGCAGTTCTTC.

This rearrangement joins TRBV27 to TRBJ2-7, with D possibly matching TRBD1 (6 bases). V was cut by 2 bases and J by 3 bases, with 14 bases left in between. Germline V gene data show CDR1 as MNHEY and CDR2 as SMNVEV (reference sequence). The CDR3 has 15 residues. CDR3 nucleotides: TGTGCCAGCAGTTTAGGGTCTACAGGGTACTACGAGCAGTACTTC. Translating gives CASSLGSTGYYEQYF.